These 12 T cell receptor beta chains were sequenced from one sample in a study of radiation and T cells in renal cell carcinoma (dated by TCRdb to between 2020 and 2021). Preparation of the library involved the immunoSEQ multiplex PCR assay. Drawn from immuneACCESS, this table holds only the in-frame rearrangements with V and J called that TCRdb kept. Clones are partly lost; checked studies trace under half to an unresolved V gene and leave the rest unexplained. This sample lists roughly 130,000 clones; around four fifths were detected once. Of the sample, under 2.5% is held by the ten largest clones. The time point tag for this specimen amounts to: blood 2 weeks post-SBRT. What this sample's treatment or condition label stands for: 15 Gy SBRT to primary tumor, nephrectomy 4 weeks later. The material was blood, obtained from a patient whose treatment included radiotherapy and nephrectomy. The receptors shown here come from a woman aged 55-70 years with renal cell carcinoma.

The chain is built from TRBV28 and TRBJ2-7, with 10 bases matching TRBD1. Trimming took 2 bases from V and 4 from J; bases not matched to a gene: 5. The V gene's germline CDR1 is MDHEN and CDR2 SYDVKM. This CDR3 contains 15 residues. Here the CDR3 DNA reads TGTGCCAGCAGTTTAGCGGGACAGGGGTTATACGAGCAGTACTTC. Translating gives CASSLAGQGLYEQYF.

This clone turned up a few times. V usage is TRBV19 and J usage is TRBJ1-1, with D possibly being TRBD1 (6 bases). The V and J ends lost 1 base and 11 bases respectively, with 14 bases between them. The CDR3 runs 13 residues. Germline V gives CDR1 LNHDA, CDR2 SQIVND (reference sequence). CDR3 residues: CASSIGTGTPAFF. The CDR3, as DNA: TGTGCCAGTAGTATAGGTACCGGGACACCGGCTTTCTTT.

This chain links TRBV9 with TRBJ2-5, with D possibly called TRBD1 or TRBD2 (5 bases each). The CDR3 runs 14 residues. Germline-derived CDR1 and CDR2 are SGDLS and YYNGEE. V lost 2 bases to trimming and J lost 2 bases, with 10 bases between them. CDR3 residues: CASSVGTLQETQYF. The CDR3 DNA follows: TGTGCCAGCAGCGTGGGGACGCTGCAAGAGACCCAGTACTTC. Complete variable domain (other parts from reference TRBV9 and TRBJ2-5): DSGVTQTPKHLITATGQRVTLRCSPRSGDLSVYWYQQSLDQGLQFLIQYYNGEERAKGNILERFSAQQFPDLHSELNLSSLELGDSALYFCASSVGTLQETQYFGPGTRLLVL.

V is TRBV18 and J is TRBJ1-3; TRBD1 matches at 7 bases. Germline trimming cut 1 base from V and 0 bases from J; bases unmatched to any gene: 6. Germline V CDR1 and CDR2: KGHSH, LQKENI. The CDR3 consists of 17 residues. In DNA form, the CDR3 reads TGTGCCAGCTCACCACAGGGGGCACTCCCCTCTGGAAACACCATATATTTT. Translation gives CASSPQGALPSGNTIYF.

The CDR3 sequence: CASSVETGRLETQYF. CDR3 nucleotide sequence: TGTGCCAGCAGCGTTGAGACAGGGCGGTTAGAGACCCAGTACTTC. The chain recombines TRBV9 with TRBJ2-5; 7 bases fit TRBD1. Germline lookup yields CDR1 SGDLS and CDR2 YYNGEE. The CDR3 is 15 amino acids. V shed 2 bases, J shed 4 bases, and the junction held 8 bases outside the gene matches.

The rearrangement uses TRBV6-5 and TRBJ1-1; TRBD1 might be the D (5 bases). The V end was cut by 0 bases, the J end by 6 bases, with 11 bases between. The CDR3 has 14 residues. Germline CDR1 MNHEY, CDR2 SVGAGI. The CDR3 spells CASSYSRGVPEAFF. The CDR3 coding sequence is TGTGCCAGCAGTTACTCGAGGGGTGTTCCTGAAGCTTTCTTT.

The rearrangement links TRBV9 to TRBJ1-3; the D is unclear. CDR1 is SGDLS and CDR2 is YYNGEE in the germline V gene. The CDR3 covers 23 residues. The V gene lost 0 bases and the J gene lost 0 bases, with 31 bases spanning the gap. CDR3 sequence reads: CASSVASLDALGREGDSGNTIYF. In DNA, the CDR3 is TGTGCCAGCAGCGTAGCGTCTTTAGATGCACTGGGGAGGGAGGGCGACTCTGGAAACACCATATATTTT.

The genes are TRBV2 and TRBJ1-6; D is undetermined. Germline V CDR1 and CDR2: SNHLY, FYNNEI. The CDR3 covers 15 residues. V gave up 4 bases and J gave up 2 bases, with 9 bases separating them. Here the CDR3 DNA reads TGTGCCAGCAGTGGCGGGCAGGCCTATAATTCACCCCTCCACTTT. It translates to CASSGGQAYNSPLHF.

This rearrangement joins TRBV5-1 to TRBJ1-2, with TRBD1 identical over 8 bases. Germline V gives CDR1 SGHRS, CDR2 YFSETQ. Unmatched junction bases numbered 16, after V lost 3 bases and J lost 6 bases. The CDR3 is 17 amino acids. CDR3 sequence: CASSSGTGRDRVDGYTF. CDR3 in DNA: TGCGCCAGCAGCTCCGGGACAGGTCGCGATCGGGTTGATGGCTACACCTTC.

The chain joins TRBV28 to TRBJ1-6; TRBD1 might be the D (5 bases). This CDR3 comprises 17 residues. Germline V lookup: CDR1 MDHEN, CDR2 SYDVKM. V lost 2 bases and J lost 3, with 14 bases in between. CDR3 bases: TGTGCCAGCAGTTTAGGAGTGGGGCAGTTCTATAATTCACCCCTCCACTTT. It encodes CASSLGVGQFYNSPLHF.

This chain uses TRBV7-6 with TRBJ1-1; D remains unclear. The germline gives CDR1 SGHVS, CDR2 FNYEAQ. Trimming removed 4 bases at V and 1 base at J, with 4 bases between. The CDR3 is made up of 12 amino acids. The CDR3 DNA reads as TGTGCCAGCAGCTACGAGAACACTGAAGCTTTCTTT. Translating it yields CASSYENTEAFF.

This clone was seen more than once but under ten times. The V and J genes are TRBV28 and TRBJ2-1, with 7 bases matching TRBD1. Germline CDR1 is MDHEN and CDR2 is SYDVKM. V shed 5 bases and J 2 bases; nucleotides not matched to a gene: 6. The CDR3 length is 15 residues. CDR3 sequence: CASSPTGQAYNEQFF. CDR3 in DNA: TGTGCCAGCAGTCCTACAGGACAGGCCTACAATGAGCAGTTCTTC.